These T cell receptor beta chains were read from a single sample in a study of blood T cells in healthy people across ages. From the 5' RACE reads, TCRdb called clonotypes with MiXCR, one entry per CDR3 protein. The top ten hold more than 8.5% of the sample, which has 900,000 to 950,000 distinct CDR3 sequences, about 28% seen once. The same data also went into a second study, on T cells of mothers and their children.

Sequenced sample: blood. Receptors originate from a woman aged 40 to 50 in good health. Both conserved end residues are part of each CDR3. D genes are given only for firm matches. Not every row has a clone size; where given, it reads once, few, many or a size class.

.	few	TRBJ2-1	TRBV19	CASGATGYNEQFF	TGTGCCAGTGGTGCCACCGGATACAATGAGCAGTTCTTC
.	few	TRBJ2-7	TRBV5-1	CASSSPNQGRAYEQYF	TGCGCCAGCAGCTCCCCCAATCAGGGGAGGGCCTACGAGCAGTACTTC
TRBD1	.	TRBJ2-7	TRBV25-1	CASSAGSGQVSYEQYF	TGTGCCAGCAGTGCAGGTTCGGGACAGGTCTCCTACGAGCAGTACTTC
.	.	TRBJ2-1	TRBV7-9	CASSLIPRADEQFF	TGTGCCAGCAGCTTAATCCCCCGCGCCGATGAGCAGTTCTTC
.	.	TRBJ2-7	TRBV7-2	CASSLSCEQYF	TGTGCCAGCAGCCTATCCTGCGAGCAGTACTTC
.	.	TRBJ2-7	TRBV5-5	CASSQAPRYEQYF	TGTGCCAGCAGCCAAGCGCCGCGGTACGAGCAGTACTTC
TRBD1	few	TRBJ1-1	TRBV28	CASITGQGASPEAFF	TGTGCCAGCATAACCGGACAGGGGGCTAGTCCTGAAGCTTTCTTT
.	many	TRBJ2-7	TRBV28	CASGPYEQYF	TGTGCCAGCGGCCCCTACGAGCAGTACTTC
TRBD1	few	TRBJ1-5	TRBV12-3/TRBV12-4	CASKAGQGYQPQHF	TGTGCCAGCAAGGCGGGACAGGGATATCAGCCCCAGCATTTT
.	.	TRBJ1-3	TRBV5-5	CASTWGAASGNTIYF	TGTGCCAGCACCTGGGGGGCCGCCTCTGGAAACACCATATATTTT
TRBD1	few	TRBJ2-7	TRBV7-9	CASSSTRGLPYEQYF	TGTGCCAGCAGCTCGACGAGGGGGCTGCCCTACGAGCAGTACTTC
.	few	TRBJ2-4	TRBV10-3	CAISVQDYNEQYF	TGTGCCATCAGTGTTCAGGATTACAATGAGCAGTACTTC
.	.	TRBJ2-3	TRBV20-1	CSARDHNRYTDTQYF	TGCAGTGCTAGAGATCATAACAGATACACAGATACGCAGTATTTT
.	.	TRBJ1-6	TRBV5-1	CASSLNGQNTSPLHF	TGCGCCAGCAGTTTAAACGGACAGAATACTTCACCCCTCCACTTT
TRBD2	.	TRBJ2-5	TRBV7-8	CASSSLAGIETQYF	TGTGCCAGCAGCAGCCTAGCGGGGATAGAGACCCAGTACTTC
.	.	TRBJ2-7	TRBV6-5	CASSYGDRDTSYEQYF	TGTGCCAGCAGTTACGGGGACCGGGACACCTCCTACGAGCAGTACTTC